This T cell receptor beta chain comes out of a study of T cell responses to AZD1222 COVID-19 vaccine. About the research overall: Analysis merged second doses at about 4 or about 12 weeks.

V was shortened by 0 bases and J by 7 bases, with 12 bases between the two germline ends. Looked up from germline, CDR1 is MDHEN and CDR2 is SYDVKM. This CDR3 is built from 14 residues. Libraries were prepared by immunoSEQ multiplex PCR; TCRdb keeps only in-frame clonotypes and omits some of them. The sample has some 160,000 clones; roughly 90% are singletons. With regard to this clone: Its target is not known.

Study-wide results and limits: The donor group comprised mostly white British people and more females; the analysis possibly underestimated clonal diversity. The span of vaccine-associated CD4 TCRs extended across spike, with dominance at 160-218 and 743-854. Researchers took repertoire samples only after the peak T cell response had come.

The sample was peripheral blood, taken on day 0 of AZD1222 vaccination. The rearrangement joins TRBV28 to TRBJ1-1; no clear D gene. The sequence derives from an adult in good health. For the CDR3, the DNA is TGTGCCAGCAGTTTATGGGGCGCCCGGGGTGAAGCTTTCTTT. Protein product: CASSLWGARGEAFF.